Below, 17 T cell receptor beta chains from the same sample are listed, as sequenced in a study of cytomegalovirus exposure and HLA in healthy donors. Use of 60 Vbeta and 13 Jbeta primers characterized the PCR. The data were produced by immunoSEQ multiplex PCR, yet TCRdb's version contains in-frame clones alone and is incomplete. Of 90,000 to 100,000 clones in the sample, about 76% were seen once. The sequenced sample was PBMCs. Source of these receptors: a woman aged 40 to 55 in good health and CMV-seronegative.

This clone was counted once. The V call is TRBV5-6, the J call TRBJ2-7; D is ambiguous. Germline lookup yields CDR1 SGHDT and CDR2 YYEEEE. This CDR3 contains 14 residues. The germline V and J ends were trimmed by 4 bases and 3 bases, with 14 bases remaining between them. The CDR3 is CASSLRAVSYEQYF. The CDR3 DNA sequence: TGTGCCAGCAGCCTCCGCGCGGTAAGCTACGAGCAGTACTTC.

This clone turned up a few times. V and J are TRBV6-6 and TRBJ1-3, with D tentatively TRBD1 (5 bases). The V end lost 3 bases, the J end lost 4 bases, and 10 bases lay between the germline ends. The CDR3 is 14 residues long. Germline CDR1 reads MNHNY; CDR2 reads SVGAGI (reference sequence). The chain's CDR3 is CASSYRREGNTIYF. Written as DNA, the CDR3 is TGTGCCAGCAGTTATCGCAGGGAAGGAAACACCATATATTTT.

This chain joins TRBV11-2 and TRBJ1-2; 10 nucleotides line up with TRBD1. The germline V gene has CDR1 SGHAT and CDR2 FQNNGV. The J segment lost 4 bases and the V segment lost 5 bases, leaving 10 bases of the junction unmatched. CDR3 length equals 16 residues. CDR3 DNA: TGTGCCAGCAGCGCCGCCTCCGGGACAGGGGTCTATGGCTACACCTTC. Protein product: CASSAASGTGVYGYTF.

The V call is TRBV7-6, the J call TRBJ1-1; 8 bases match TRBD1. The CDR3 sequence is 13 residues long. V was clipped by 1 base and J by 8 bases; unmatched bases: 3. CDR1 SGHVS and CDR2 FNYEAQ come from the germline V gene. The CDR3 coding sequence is TGTGCCAGCAGCTTAGGGGACAGGCACGAAGCTTTCTTT. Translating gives CASSLGDRHEAFF.

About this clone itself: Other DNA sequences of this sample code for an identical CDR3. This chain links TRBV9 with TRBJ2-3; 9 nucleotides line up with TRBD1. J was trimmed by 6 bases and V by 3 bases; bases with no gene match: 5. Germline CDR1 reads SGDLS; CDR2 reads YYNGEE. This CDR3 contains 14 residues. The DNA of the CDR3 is TGTGCCAGCAGCGCCGGACAGGGGCCGGATACGCAGTATTTT. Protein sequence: CASSAGQGPDTQYF.

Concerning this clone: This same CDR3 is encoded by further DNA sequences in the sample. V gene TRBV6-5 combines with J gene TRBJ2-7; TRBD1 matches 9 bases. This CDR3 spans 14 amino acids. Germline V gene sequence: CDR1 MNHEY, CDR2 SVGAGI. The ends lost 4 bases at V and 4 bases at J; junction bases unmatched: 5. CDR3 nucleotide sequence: TGTGCCAGCAGTTCAACAGGGGGCTCTTACGAGCAGTACTTC. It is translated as CASSSTGGSYEQYF.

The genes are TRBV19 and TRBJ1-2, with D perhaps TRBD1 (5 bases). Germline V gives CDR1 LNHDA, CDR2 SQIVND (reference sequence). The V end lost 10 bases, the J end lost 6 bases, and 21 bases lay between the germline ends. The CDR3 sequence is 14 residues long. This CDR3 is CATRPPARADGYTF. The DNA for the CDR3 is TGTGCCACCCGCCCGCCGGCCAGGGCGGATGGCTACACCTTC. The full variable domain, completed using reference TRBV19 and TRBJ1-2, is DGGITQSPKYLFRKEGQNVTLSCEQNLNHDAMYWYRQDPGQGLRLIYYSQIVNDFQKGDIAEGYSVSREKKESFPLTVTSAQKNPTAFYLCATRPPARADGYTFGSGTRLTVV.

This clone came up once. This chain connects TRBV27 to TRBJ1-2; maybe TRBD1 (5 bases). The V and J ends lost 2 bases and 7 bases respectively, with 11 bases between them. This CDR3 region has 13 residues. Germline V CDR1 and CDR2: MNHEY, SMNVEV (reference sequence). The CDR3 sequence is CASSLQGGSGYTF. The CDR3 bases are TGTGCCAGCAGTTTACAGGGAGGGAGTGGCTACACCTTC.

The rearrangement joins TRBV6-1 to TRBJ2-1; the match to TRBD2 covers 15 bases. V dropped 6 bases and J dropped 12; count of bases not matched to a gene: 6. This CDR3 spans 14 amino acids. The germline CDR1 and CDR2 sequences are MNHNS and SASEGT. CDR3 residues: CASRGGTSGGRQFF. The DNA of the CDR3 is TGTGCCAGCAGGGGAGGGACTAGCGGGGGGAGGCAGTTCTTC.

CDR3 in DNA: TGTGCCAGCAGCTTGGACAGGGGGCACAATCAGCCCCAGCATTTT. Translation: CASSLDRGHNQPQHF. The rearrangement uses TRBV5-6 and TRBJ1-5, with TRBD1 matching 9 bases. Germline CDR1 is SGHDT and CDR2 is YYEEEE. V lost 0 bases and J lost 3; bases outside the gene matches: 1. CDR3 length equals 15 residues.

CDR3 nucleotide sequence: TGCGCCAGCAGCCGGTCCCCAGGGGCTTATAATTCACCCCTCCACTTT. Encoded protein: CASSRSPGAYNSPLHF. The J gene is TRBJ1-6, the V gene TRBV4-1; TRBD1 is a possible D gene (6 bases). This CDR3 has 16 residues. Trimming cost V 4 bases and J 4 bases, with 14 bases left between them. CDR1 and CDR2 from the germline V gene are MGHRA and YSYEKL.

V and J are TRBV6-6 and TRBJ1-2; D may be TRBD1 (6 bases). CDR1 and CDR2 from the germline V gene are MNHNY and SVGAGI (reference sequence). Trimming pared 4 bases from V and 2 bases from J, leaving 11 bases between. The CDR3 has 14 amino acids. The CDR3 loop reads CASSLDSLNYGYTF. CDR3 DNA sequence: TGTGCCAGCAGTTTGGACAGCTTAAACTATGGCTACACCTTC.

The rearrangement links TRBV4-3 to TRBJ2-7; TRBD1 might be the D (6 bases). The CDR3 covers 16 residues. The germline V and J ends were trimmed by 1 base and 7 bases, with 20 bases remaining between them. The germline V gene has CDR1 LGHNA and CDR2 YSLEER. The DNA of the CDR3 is TGCGCCAGCAGCCAAGGACCCGGGACACCTCCCGAGGAGCAGTACTTC. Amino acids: CASSQGPGTPPEEQYF.

The chain's CDR3 is CASSTGNGDTQYF. For the CDR3, the DNA is TGTGCCAGCAGCACGGGGAATGGAGATACGCAGTATTTT. The chain combines TRBV7-9 with TRBJ2-3, with D maybe TRBD2 (5 bases). Looked up from germline, CDR1 is SEHNR and CDR2 is FQNEAQ (reference sequence). Deletions cut 5 bases from V and 5 bases from J, with 11 bases between. The CDR3 is made up of 13 amino acids. The variable domain in full, completed from reference TRBV7-9 and TRBJ2-3, reads DTGVSQNPRHKITKRGQNVTFRCDPISEHNRLYWYRQTLGQGPEFLTYFQNEAQLEKSRLLSDRFSAERPKGSFSTLEIQRTEQGDSAMYLCASSTGNGDTQYFGPGTRLTVL.

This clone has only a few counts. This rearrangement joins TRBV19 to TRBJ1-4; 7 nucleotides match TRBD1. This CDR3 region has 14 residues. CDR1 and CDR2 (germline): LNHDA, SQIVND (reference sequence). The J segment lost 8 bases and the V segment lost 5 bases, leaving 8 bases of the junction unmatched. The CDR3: CASSPRQGVEKLFF. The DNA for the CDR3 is TGTGCCAGTAGTCCTAGACAGGGAGTAGAAAAACTGTTTTTT.

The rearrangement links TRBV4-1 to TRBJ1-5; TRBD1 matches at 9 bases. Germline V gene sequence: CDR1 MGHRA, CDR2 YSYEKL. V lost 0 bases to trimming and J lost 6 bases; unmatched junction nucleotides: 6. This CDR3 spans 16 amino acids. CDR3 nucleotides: TGCGCCAGCAGCCAAGATCGGACAGGGGCAGGTCAGCCCCAGCATTTT. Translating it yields CASSQDRTGAGQPQHF.

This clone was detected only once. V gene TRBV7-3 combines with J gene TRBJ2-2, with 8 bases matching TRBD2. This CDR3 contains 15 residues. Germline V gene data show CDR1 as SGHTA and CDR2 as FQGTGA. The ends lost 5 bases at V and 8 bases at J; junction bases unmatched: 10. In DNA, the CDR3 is TGTGCCAGCAGCCCTCCCGGGACTAGGTCTGGGGAGCTGTTTTTT. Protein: CASSPPGTRSGELFF.